Below, 32 T cell receptor beta chains from the same sample are listed, as sequenced in a study of shared clonotypes between healthy human individuals. CD45RO-negative cells were positively selected for CCR7, leaving out terminally differentiated effector memory CD45RA+ cells. The table came from immunoSEQ multiplex PCR; TCRdb's copy has only in-frame clones and leaves some out. The sample shows around 2,000,000 clones, approximately 95% of them seen only once. The sample consisted of naive CD8+ T cells sorted from blood. These receptors all stem from a man aged 18 to 29 in good health.

The chain has TRBV2 and TRBJ2-2; D is uncertain. The CDR3 has 13 residues. V was shortened by 2 bases and J by 6 bases, with 7 bases between the two germline ends. The V gene's germline CDR1 is SNHLY and CDR2 FYNNEI. The CDR3 DNA sequence: TGTGCCAGCAGTGAATTTTTTCCCGGGGAGCTGTTTTTT. This gives the protein CASSEFFPGELFF.

This clone was counted only a few times. The junction shows a germline mismatch at one end, possibly a read error. This chain uses TRBV7-7 with TRBJ1-6, with D unclear. CDR3 length: 13 amino acids. The V gene's germline CDR1 is SSHAT and CDR2 FNYEAQ (reference sequence). Here the CDR3 DNA reads TGTGCTAGCAGCTTAGCGCGGGGTTCACCCCTCCACTTT. Residues: CASSLARGSPLHF.

The rearrangement links TRBV5-4 to TRBJ1-2; D unclear. CDR1 and CDR2 (germline): SGHNT, YYREEE (reference sequence). The CDR3 length is 14 residues. V lost 5 bases, J lost 2 bases, and 13 bases lay in between. The CDR3 is CASRNWTGNYGYTF. Here the CDR3 DNA reads TGTGCCAGCAGAAACTGGACGGGGAACTATGGCTACACCTTC.

The V and J genes are TRBV4-3 and TRBJ2-2; D ambiguous. This CDR3 has 14 amino acids. Germline CDR1 and CDR2: LGHNA and YSLEER. Trimming took off 0 bases at V and 5 bases at J, with 7 bases between the two ends. Here the CDR3 reads CASSQDKGTGELFF. For the CDR3, the DNA is TGCGCCAGCAGCCAAGATAAGGGTACCGGGGAGCTGTTTTTT.

The chain combines TRBV6-1 with TRBJ1-5; D not certain. V was pared by 1 base and J by 4 bases, with 8 bases between. Germline V gives CDR1 MNHNS, CDR2 SASEGT. The CDR3 runs 14 residues. The CDR3 region has the DNA TGTGCCAGCAGTGAAGTGGTGAGAAATCAGCCCCAGCATTTT. It translates to CASSEVVRNQPQHF.

This chain uses TRBV9 with TRBJ1-3; maybe TRBD1 (5 bases). Germline CDR1 reads SGDLS; CDR2 reads YYNGEE. Deletions cut 0 bases from V and 3 bases from J, with 10 bases between. This CDR3 spans 15 amino acids. Written as DNA, the CDR3 is TGTGCCAGCAGCGTAGATGGCACAGGTGGAAACACCATATATTTT. Protein: CASSVDGTGGNTIYF.

This chain uses TRBV7-9 with TRBJ2-3, with no clear D. V lost 7 bases and J 0 bases, leaving 11 bases between the germline ends. The CDR3 loop spans 14 amino acids. Germline V gene sequence: CDR1 SEHNR, CDR2 FQNEAQ (reference sequence). CDR3 amino acids: CASTPPPSTDTQYF. The CDR3 nucleotides are TGTGCCAGCACCCCTCCCCCTAGCACAGATACGCAGTATTTT. The variable domain in full, completed from reference TRBV7-9 and TRBJ2-3, reads DTGVSQNPRHKITKRGQNVTFRCDPISEHNRLYWYRQTLGQGPEFLTYFQNEAQLEKSRLLSDRFSAERPKGSFSTLEIQRTEQGDSAMYLCASTPPPSTDTQYFGPGTRLTVL.

This sequence joins TRBV2 and TRBJ1-1; TRBD1 might be the D (5 bases). Per germline, CDR1 SNHLY and CDR2 FYNNEI. The CDR3 is made up of 12 amino acids. Trimming left V 4 bases short and J 5 bases short, with 8 bases between. The CDR3, as DNA: TGTGCCAGCAGTGCAGGGCGAACTGAAGCTTTCTTT. It encodes CASSAGRTEAFF.

The table lists this clone with a few counts. V and J are TRBV2 and TRBJ1-2, with D possibly TRBD1 on 6 matching bases. CDR1 and CDR2 from the germline V gene are SNHLY and FYNNEI. Deletions cut 6 bases from V and 5 bases from J, with 7 bases between. There are 11 residues in the CDR3. The CDR3 nucleotides read TGTGCCAGCAGGGGGGCTTATGGCTACACCTTC. Translated, it gives CASRGAYGYTF.

The chain couples TRBV4-1 to TRBJ1-1; unclear D gene. The CDR3 contains 15 residues. Germline V CDR1 and CDR2: MGHRA, YSYEKL. Trimming stripped 0 bases from V and 1 base from J, with 9 bases between. The CDR3 loop reads CASSQELSENTEAFF. In DNA, the CDR3 is TGCGCCAGCAGCCAAGAGTTGTCGGAGAACACTGAAGCTTTCTTT.

The V call is TRBV7-9, the J call TRBJ2-7; D is unclear. CDR3 size: 11 residues. The germline V gene has CDR1 SEHNR and CDR2 FQNEAQ (reference sequence). V was trimmed by 6 bases and J by 7 bases, leaving 10 bases between them. The CDR3 DNA is TGTGCCAGCAGGGCGTTTGAAGAGCAGTACTTC. Translation: CASRAFEEQYF.

The genes are TRBV5-4 and TRBJ2-1; a possible D gene is TRBD2 (6 bases). With 3 bases removed from V and 5 bases from J, the gap between germline ends came to 15 bases. In germline, CDR1 is SGHNT, CDR2 YYREEE (reference sequence). The CDR3 contains 15 residues. CDR3 nucleotides: TGTGCCAGCAGCTCCGGGCTAGCGACCGACAATGAGCAGTTCTTC. Residues: CASSSGLATDNEQFF.

The V gene is TRBV4-1, the J gene TRBJ1-4; D is perhaps TRBD1 (5 bases). The CDR3 length is 15 residues. Between the trimmed V and J ends, which lost 4 bases and 8 bases, there was a span of 17 bases. Germline CDR1 and CDR2: MGHRA and YSYEKL. The CDR3 DNA reads as TGCGCCAGCAGCCTCGCCGGGACGGAGGAAGAAAAACTGTTTTTT. It codes for CASSLAGTEEEKLFF.

This clone was seen just once. The chain recombines TRBV28 with TRBJ2-7; a possible D gene is TRBD2 (6 bases). CDR1 and CDR2 from the germline V gene are MDHEN and SYDVKM. Trimming removed 10 bases at V and 5 bases at J, with 18 bases between. The CDR3 runs to 13 residues. The CDR3 DNA sequence: TGTGCCACCAGACCACGGGGGTCCCACGAGCAGTACTTC. Encoded protein: CATRPRGSHEQYF. The full variable domain, in which reference TRBV28 and TRBJ2-7 provide the parts outside the CDR3, is DVKVTQSSRYLVKRTGEKVFLECVQDMDHENMFWYRQDPGLGLRLIYFSYDVKMKEKGDIPEGYSVSREKKERFSLILESASTNQTSMYLCATRPRGSHEQYFGPGTRLTVT.

The V and J genes are TRBV7-9 and TRBJ2-5; TRBD1 matches 9 bases. This CDR3 comprises 17 residues. From germline, CDR1 is SEHNR and CDR2 FQNEAQ (reference sequence). J lost 0 bases, V lost 3 bases, and 8 bases had no gene match. The CDR3, as DNA: TGTGCCAGCAGCTTTGTTCTTTGGACAGGGGACCAAGAGACCCAGTACTTC. Translation gives CASSFVLWTGDQETQYF.

The chain's CDR3 is CASSTGQTFYEQYF. The CDR3 bases are TGTGCCAGCAGTACGGGACAGACGTTCTACGAGCAGTACTTC. The chain couples TRBV5-8 to TRBJ2-7; TRBD1 matches at 7 bases. V gave up 5 bases and J gave up 3 bases; unmatched junction bases: 8. The germline CDR1 and CDR2 sequences are SGHTS and YDEGEE. The CDR3 spans 14 residues.

V gene TRBV2 combines with J gene TRBJ1-1; D is ambiguous. Deletions cut 2 bases from V and 2 bases from J, with 12 bases between. The CDR3 is made up of 15 amino acids. The germline V gene has CDR1 SNHLY and CDR2 FYNNEI. The CDR3 loop reads CASSEKGRPNTEAFF. The CDR3 DNA follows: TGTGCCAGCAGTGAAAAAGGCAGGCCCAACACTGAAGCTTTCTTT. The full variable domain, its missing parts supplied by reference TRBV2 and TRBJ1-1, is EPEVTQTPSHQVTQMGQEVILRCVPISNHLYFYWYRQILGQKVEFLVSFYNNEISEKSEIFDDQFSVERPDGSNFTLKIRSTKLEDSAMYFCASSEKGRPNTEAFFGQGTRLTVV.

Note on this clone: Other DNA sequences from this sample encode an identical CDR3 as well. The rearrangement uses TRBV5-4 and TRBJ2-7, with 7 bases lining up with TRBD1. The germline V gene encodes CDR1 SGHNT and CDR2 YYREEE (reference sequence). J was trimmed by 3 bases and V by 4 bases; bases with no gene match: 4. CDR3 length: 13 residues. The CDR3 coding sequence is TGTGCCAGCAGCCCTGGGACAGTCTACGAGCAGTACTTC. It yields the protein CASSPGTVYEQYF.

The J gene is TRBJ1-5, the V gene TRBV7-9; 7 bases map to TRBD1. Germline assignment: CDR1 SEHNR and CDR2 FQNEAQ (reference sequence). The CDR3 has 15 residues. V lost 4 bases and J lost 6; bases outside the gene matches: 9. In DNA, the CDR3 is TGTGCCAGCAGCTCCCGGCAGGGGGTAGGTCAGCCCCAGCATTTT. Translated: CASSSRQGVGQPQHF.

This chain links TRBV2 with TRBJ1-3; 9 nucleotides align to TRBD1. The CDR3 sequence is 13 residues long. J lost 9 bases, V lost 6 bases, and 6 bases had no gene match. CDR1 is SNHLY and CDR2 is FYNNEI in the germline V gene. The CDR3 region is CASSLGTGSTIYF. CDR3 in DNA: TGTGCCAGCAGCCTTGGGACAGGGAGCACCATATATTTT.

This clone appeared a single time. The chain links TRBV29-1 to TRBJ2-3; TRBD2 aligns across 7 bases. V dropped 5 bases and J dropped 4; count of bases not matched to a gene: 0. CDR3 size: 11 residues. The germline V gene encodes CDR1 SQVTM and CDR2 ANQGSEA. CDR3 nucleotide sequence: TGCAGCGTTCGGGAGGCAGATACGCAGTATTTT. It encodes CSVREADTQYF.

This clone occurred a few times. This chain joins TRBV6-5 and TRBJ1-2, with a possible D match to TRBD1 (5 bases). Germline V gene lookup returns CDR1 MNHEY and CDR2 SVGAGI. Trimming left V 1 base short and J 5 bases short, with 8 bases between. The CDR3 contains 13 residues. As DNA, the CDR3 is TGTGCCAGCAGTTACTGGGACGGATATGGCTACACCTTC. The encoded protein is CASSYWDGYGYTF.

The rearrangement uses TRBV9 and TRBJ2-7; 14 bases match TRBD2. The CDR3 runs 13 residues. The germline V gene has CDR1 SGDLS and CDR2 YYNGEE. With V trimmed by 7 bases and J by 4 bases, 1 base remained unmatched. In nucleotides, the CDR3 is TGTGCCAGCGGGACTAGCGGGAGTTACGAGCAGTACTTC. Protein sequence: CASGTSGSYEQYF.

The chain's CDR3 is CARSQGTVNSPLHF. The CDR3 DNA reads TGTGCCAGGTCCCAAGGGACAGTTAATTCACCCCTCCACTTT. The gene calls are TRBV21-1 and TRBJ1-6; the table's D call TRBD1 went unverified against the DNA. TRBV21-1 is noted as a pseudogene. This CDR3 has 14 amino acids.

This chain connects TRBV27 to TRBJ1-3, with 11 bases matching TRBD1. The CDR3 has 18 amino acids. The V and J ends lost 6 bases and 1 base, in that order; junction bases with no gene match: 11. The germline CDR1 and CDR2 sequences are MNHEY and SMNVEV (reference sequence). The chain's CDR3 is CASRSGTGGLSSGNTIYF. In DNA form, the CDR3 reads TGTGCCAGCAGATCCGGGACAGGGGGTCTTTCTTCTGGAAACACCATATATTTT.

J is TRBJ1-2 and V is TRBV14; D may be TRBD1 (5 bases). The V and J ends lost 0 bases and 3 bases respectively, with 11 bases between them. The CDR3 sequence is 15 residues long. Germline loops: CDR1 SGHDN, CDR2 FVKESK. CDR3 nucleotide sequence: TGTGCCAGCAGCCAAGAAGCGTGGGACTACTATGGCTACACCTTC. Its translation is CASSQEAWDYYGYTF.

This chain joins TRBV6-5 and TRBJ1-6, with 7 bases lining up with TRBD1. This CDR3 has 15 residues. Trimming removed 2 bases from V and 8 bases from J; junction bases left unmatched: 6. Looked up from germline, CDR1 is MNHEY and CDR2 is SVGAGI. CDR3: CASSYQDRSHSPLHF. The CDR3 region has the DNA TGTGCCAGCAGTTACCAGGACAGGTCTCATTCACCCCTCCACTTT.

The J gene is TRBJ2-5, the V gene TRBV27, with no clear D. This CDR3 region has 13 residues. CDR1 and CDR2 from the germline V gene are MNHEY and SMNVEV (reference sequence). V dropped 3 bases and J dropped 0 bases, with 5 bases sitting between them. The CDR3 nucleotides are TGTGCCAGCAGTTTCACCTACCAAGAGACCCAGTACTTC. Protein: CASSFTYQETQYF.

The chain employs TRBV11-1 and TRBJ1-2; D is ambiguous. The germline CDR1 and CDR2 sequences are SGHAT and FQDESV (reference sequence). This CDR3 spans 15 amino acids. V was shortened by 1 base and J by 5 bases, with 14 bases between the two germline ends. The CDR3 here is CASSLGVVGRYGYTF. The CDR3 coding sequence is TGTGCCAGCAGCTTAGGAGTGGTTGGGAGGTATGGCTACACCTTC.

The V gene is TRBV6-6, the J gene TRBJ1-1; weak D call: TRBD1 (6 bases). Trimming pared 4 bases from V and 7 bases from J, leaving 10 bases between. Germline CDR1 and CDR2: MNHNY and SVGAGI (reference sequence). The CDR3 contains 12 residues. CDR3 residues: CASSWGAGEAFF. Here the CDR3 DNA reads TGTGCCAGCAGTTGGGGGGCAGGTGAAGCTTTCTTT.

The gene calls are TRBV25-1 and TRBJ2-1, with D maybe TRBD2 (5 bases). The CDR3 loop spans 12 amino acids. V dropped 3 bases and J dropped 9 bases, with 9 bases sitting between them. Per germline, CDR1 MGHDK and CDR2 SYGVNS. CDR3 sequence (DNA): TGTGCCAGCAGTGATCGGGGAAGTGAGCAGTTCTTC. Translation: CASSDRGSEQFF.

The chain has TRBV5-1 and TRBJ1-1, with TRBD1 matching 7 bases. The CDR3 consists of 15 residues. Germline V gene lookup returns CDR1 SGHRS and CDR2 YFSETQ. Losses at the gene ends were 4 bases for V and 0 bases for J; bases not matched to a gene: 6. In DNA, the CDR3 is TGCGCCAGCAGCACAGAAGGGACAGTGAACACTGAAGCTTTCTTT. Translation gives CASSTEGTVNTEAFF.